Following are 10 T cell receptor beta chains from one sample sequenced in a study of blood T cell repertoires in COVID-19. Libraries were prepared by immunoSEQ multiplex PCR; TCRdb keeps only in-frame clonotypes and omits some of them. The sample yields about 140,000 clones, 79% seen once. What was sequenced was peripheral blood. The receptors shown here come from a man in his sixties with acute or convalescent COVID-19.

CDR3 region: CASSPRGLAGTDTQYF. The CDR3 region has the DNA TGTGCCAGCTCACCACGGGGGCTAGCGGGCACAGATACGCAGTATTTT. This chain uses TRBV18 with TRBJ2-3, with D possibly TRBD2 on 7 matching bases. Trimming took off 1 base at V and 1 base at J, with 12 bases between the two ends. The CDR3 is made up of 16 amino acids. Germline CDR1 KGHSH, CDR2 LQKENI.

This chain joins TRBV7-9 and TRBJ1-5, with D perhaps TRBD1 (6 bases). Per the germline V gene, CDR1 is SEHNR and CDR2 is FQNEAQ (reference sequence). CDR3 length: 15 amino acids. V was trimmed by 1 base and J by 5 bases, leaving 12 bases between them. The CDR3 sequence: CASSLGGQGYQPQHF. CDR3 coding DNA: TGTGCCAGCAGCTTAGGCGGGCAGGGGTATCAGCCCCAGCATTTT.

The CDR3 loop is CASSPKGAGAPYEQYF. CDR3 nucleotides: TGTGCCAGCAGCCCTAAGGGAGCGGGAGCCCCCTACGAGCAGTACTTC. The chain combines TRBV5-6 with TRBJ2-7; 8 bases line up with TRBD2. This CDR3 has 16 residues. Germline CDR1 is SGHDT and CDR2 is YYEEEE. Trimming cost V 4 bases and J 2 bases; bases outside gene matches: 11.

This rearrangement joins TRBV30 to TRBJ1-1, with D uncertain. This CDR3 is 10 amino acids long. Between the trimmed V and J ends, which lost 3 bases and 8 bases, there was a span of 7 bases. Germline CDR1 and CDR2: GTSNPN and SVGIG (reference sequence). The CDR3 protein is CAWRQVEAFF. CDR3 DNA sequence: TGTGCCTGGAGACAAGTCGAAGCTTTCTTT.

Points on this clone: This sample also contains other DNA sequences that code for the same CDR3. The gene calls are TRBV28 and TRBJ1-2, with a tentative D call TRBD1 (5 bases). CDR1 MDHEN and CDR2 SYDVKM come from the germline V gene. CDR3 length equals 12 residues. V was cut by 6 bases and J by 4 bases, with 9 bases left in between. The CDR3 region is CASSQGPYGYTF. The DNA of the CDR3 is TGTGCCAGCAGCCAGGGTCCCTATGGCTACACCTTC.

The rearrangement uses TRBV27 and TRBJ1-5, with D tentatively TRBD1 (6 bases). This CDR3 has 14 amino acids. Germline lookup yields CDR1 MNHEY and CDR2 SMNVEV (reference sequence). V was cut by 4 bases and J by 2 bases, with 9 bases left in between. The DNA of the CDR3 is TGTGCCAGCAGTTCAGAGGGGGGCAATCAGCCCCAGCATTTT. Protein: CASSSEGGNQPQHF.

The chain links TRBV4-1 to TRBJ2-7; 9 nucleotides line up with TRBD2. This CDR3 has 16 residues. Germline V gives CDR1 MGHRA, CDR2 YSYEKL. V shed 0 bases and J 5 bases; nucleotides not matched to a gene: 8. CDR3 coding DNA: TGCGCCAGCAGCCAAGATCCCCAGCGGGAGGCCAACGAGCAGTACTTC. Encoded protein: CASSQDPQREANEQYF.

The chain recombines TRBV5-1 with TRBJ1-1, with D perhaps matching TRBD1 (5 bases). The germline CDR1 and CDR2 sequences are SGHRS and YFSETQ. Trimming took 2 bases from V and 4 from J, leaving 12 bases between them. This CDR3 spans 14 amino acids. The CDR3 DNA follows: TGCGCCAGCAGCTTCCAGGGATCTACCACTGAAGCTTTCTTT. As protein: CASSFQGSTTEAFF.

The chain has TRBV20-1 and TRBJ2-1, with 7 bases aligning to TRBD2. V shed 3 bases and J 10 bases; nucleotides not matched to a gene: 15. CDR1 and CDR2 from the germline V gene are DFQATT and SNEGSKA (reference sequence). The CDR3 length is 15 residues. The CDR3 bases are TGCAGTGCTAGTGGCCCAGCGGGAACGTTTGGGGAGCAGTTCTTC. Its translation is CSASGPAGTFGEQFF.

The rearrangement links TRBV3-1 (or the pseudogene TRBV3-2) to TRBJ1-2; D possibly corresponds to TRBD1 (5 bases). The V end was cut by 4 bases, the J end by 4 bases, with 13 bases between. CDR1 is LGHDT and CDR2 is YNNKEL in the germline V gene (reference sequence). The CDR3 runs to 14 residues. In DNA, the CDR3 is TGTGCCAGCAGCCGCACCGGGGGAGGCTATGGCTACACCTTC. Translating it yields CASSRTGGGYGYTF.